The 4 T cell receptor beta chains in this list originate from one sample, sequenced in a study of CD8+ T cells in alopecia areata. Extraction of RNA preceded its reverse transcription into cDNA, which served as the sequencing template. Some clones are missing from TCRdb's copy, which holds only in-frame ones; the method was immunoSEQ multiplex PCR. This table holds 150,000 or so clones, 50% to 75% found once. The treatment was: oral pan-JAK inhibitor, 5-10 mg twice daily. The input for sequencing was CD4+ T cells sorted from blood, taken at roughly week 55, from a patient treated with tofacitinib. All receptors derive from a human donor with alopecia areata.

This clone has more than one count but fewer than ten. CDR3 amino acids: CSVEGQPRTQETQYF. The CDR3 DNA reads as TGCAGCGTTGAGGGACAGCCGAGAACCCAAGAGACCCAGTACTTC. V is TRBV29-1 and J is TRBJ2-5, with 7 positions matching TRBD1. Germline-derived CDR1 and CDR2 are SQVTM and ANQGSEA. The CDR3 length is 15 residues. The ends lost 3 bases at V and 1 base at J; junction bases unmatched: 8.

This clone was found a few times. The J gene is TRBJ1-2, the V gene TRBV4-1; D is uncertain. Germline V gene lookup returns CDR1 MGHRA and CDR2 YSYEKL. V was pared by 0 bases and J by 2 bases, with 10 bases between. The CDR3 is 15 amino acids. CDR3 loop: CASSQDETENYGYTF. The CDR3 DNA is TGCGCCAGCAGCCAAGATGAGACGGAAAACTATGGCTACACCTTC.

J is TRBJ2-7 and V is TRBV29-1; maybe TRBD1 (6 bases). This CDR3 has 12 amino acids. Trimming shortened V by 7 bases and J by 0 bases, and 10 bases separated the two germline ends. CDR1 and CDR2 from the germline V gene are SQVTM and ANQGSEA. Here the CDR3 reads CSARTVSYEQYF. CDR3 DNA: TGCAGCGCACGGACAGTCTCCTACGAGCAGTACTTC.

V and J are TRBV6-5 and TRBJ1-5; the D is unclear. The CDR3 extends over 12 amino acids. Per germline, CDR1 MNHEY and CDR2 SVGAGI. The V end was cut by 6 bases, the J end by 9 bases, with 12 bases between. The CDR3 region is CASRSGQGPQHF. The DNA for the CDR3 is TGTGCCAGCAGATCCGGCCAAGGGCCCCAGCATTTT.